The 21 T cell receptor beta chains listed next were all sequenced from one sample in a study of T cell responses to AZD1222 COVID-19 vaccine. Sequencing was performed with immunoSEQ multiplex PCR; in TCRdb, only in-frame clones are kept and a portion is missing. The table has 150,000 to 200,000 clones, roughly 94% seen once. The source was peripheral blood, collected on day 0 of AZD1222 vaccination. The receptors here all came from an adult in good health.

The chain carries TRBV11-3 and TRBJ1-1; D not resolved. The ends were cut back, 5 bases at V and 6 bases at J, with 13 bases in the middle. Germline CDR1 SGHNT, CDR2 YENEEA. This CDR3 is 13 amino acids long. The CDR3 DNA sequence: TGTGCCAGCAGCCGCGGCGCAGACTCTGAAGCTTTCTTT. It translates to CASSRGADSEAFF. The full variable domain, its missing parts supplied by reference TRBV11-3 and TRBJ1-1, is EAGVVQSPRYKIIEKKQPVAFWCNPISGHNTLYWYLQNLGQGPELLIRYENEEAVDDSQLPKDRFSAERLKGVDSTLKIQPAELGDSAVYLCASSRGADSEAFFGQGTRLTVV.

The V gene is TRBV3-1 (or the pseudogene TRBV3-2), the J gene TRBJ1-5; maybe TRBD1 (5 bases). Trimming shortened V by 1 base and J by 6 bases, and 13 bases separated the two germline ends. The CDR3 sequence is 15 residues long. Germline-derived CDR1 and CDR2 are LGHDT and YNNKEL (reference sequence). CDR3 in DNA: TGTGCCAGCAGCCAAGGCAGGGTTCTTGGTCAGCCCCAGCATTTT. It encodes CASSQGRVLGQPQHF.

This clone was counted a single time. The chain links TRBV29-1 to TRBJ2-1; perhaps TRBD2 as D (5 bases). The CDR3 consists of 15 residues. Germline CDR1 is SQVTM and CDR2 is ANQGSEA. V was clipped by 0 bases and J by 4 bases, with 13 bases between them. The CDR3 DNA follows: TGCAGCGTTGAAGATCAACCGAGCGGTTACAATGAGCAGTTCTTC. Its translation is CSVEDQPSGYNEQFF.

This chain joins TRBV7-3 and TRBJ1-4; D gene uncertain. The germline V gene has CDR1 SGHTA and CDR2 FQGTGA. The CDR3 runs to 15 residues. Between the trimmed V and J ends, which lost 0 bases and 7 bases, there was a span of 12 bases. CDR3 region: CASSLTGGSGEKLFF. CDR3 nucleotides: TGTGCCAGCAGCTTAACGGGTGGGAGTGGTGAAAAACTGTTTTTT.

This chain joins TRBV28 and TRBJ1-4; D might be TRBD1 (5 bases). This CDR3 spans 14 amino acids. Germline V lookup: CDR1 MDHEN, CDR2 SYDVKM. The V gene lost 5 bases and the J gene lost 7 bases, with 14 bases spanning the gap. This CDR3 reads CASSARRGTEKLFF. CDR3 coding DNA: TGTGCCAGCAGTGCAAGAAGAGGGACTGAAAAACTGTTTTTT. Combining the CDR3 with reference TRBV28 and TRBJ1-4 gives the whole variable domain DVKVTQSSRYLVKRTGEKVFLECVQDMDHENMFWYRQDPGLGLRLIYFSYDVKMKEKGDIPEGYSVSREKKERFSLILESASTNQTSMYLCASSARRGTEKLFFGSGTQLSVL.

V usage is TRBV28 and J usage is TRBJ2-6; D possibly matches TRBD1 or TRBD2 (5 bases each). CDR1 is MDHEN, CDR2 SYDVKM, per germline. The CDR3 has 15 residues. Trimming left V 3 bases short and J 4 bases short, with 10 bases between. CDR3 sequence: CASSFGTLGANVLTF. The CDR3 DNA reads TGTGCCAGCAGTTTCGGGACGTTGGGGGCCAACGTCCTGACTTTC. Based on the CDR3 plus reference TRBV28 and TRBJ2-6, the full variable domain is DVKVTQSSRYLVKRTGEKVFLECVQDMDHENMFWYRQDPGLGLRLIYFSYDVKMKEKGDIPEGYSVSREKKERFSLILESASTNQTSMYLCASSFGTLGANVLTFGAGSRLTVL.

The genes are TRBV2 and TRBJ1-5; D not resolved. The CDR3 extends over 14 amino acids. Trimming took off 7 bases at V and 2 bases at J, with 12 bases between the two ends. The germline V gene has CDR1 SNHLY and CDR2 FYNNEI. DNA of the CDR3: TGTGCCAGCACCCTTGGGCAAGGCAATCAGCCCCAGCATTTT. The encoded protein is CASTLGQGNQPQHF.

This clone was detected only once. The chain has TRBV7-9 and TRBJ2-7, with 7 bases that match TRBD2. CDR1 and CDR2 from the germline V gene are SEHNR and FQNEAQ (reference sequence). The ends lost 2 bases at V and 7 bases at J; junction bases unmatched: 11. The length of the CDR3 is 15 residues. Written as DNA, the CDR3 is TGTGCCAGCAGCTTATCCGGATTCAACGGGGGGGAGCAGTACTTC. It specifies CASSLSGFNGGEQYF.

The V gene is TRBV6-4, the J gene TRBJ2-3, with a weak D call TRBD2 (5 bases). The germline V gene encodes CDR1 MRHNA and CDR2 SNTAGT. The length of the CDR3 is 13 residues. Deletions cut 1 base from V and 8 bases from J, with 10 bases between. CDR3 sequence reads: CASSDWRRGTQYF. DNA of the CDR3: TGTGCCAGCAGTGACTGGCGCCGGGGTACGCAGTATTTT.

The CDR3 loop reads CAISQEGGYGYTF. As DNA, the CDR3 is TGTGCCATCTCCCAAGAGGGTGGATATGGCTACACCTTC. The V and J genes are TRBV10-3 and TRBJ1-2; no clear D. CDR1 ENHRY and CDR2 SYGVKD come from the germline V gene. CDR3 length: 13 amino acids. V shed 8 bases and J shed 5 bases, with 15 bases lying between them.

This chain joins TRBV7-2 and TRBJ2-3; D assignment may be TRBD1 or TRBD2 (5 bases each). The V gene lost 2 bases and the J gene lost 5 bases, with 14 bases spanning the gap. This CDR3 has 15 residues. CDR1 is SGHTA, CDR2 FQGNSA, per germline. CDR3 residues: CASSLSGGRIDTQYF. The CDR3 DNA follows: TGTGCCAGCAGCTTAAGTGGGGGACGTATAGATACGCAGTATTTT. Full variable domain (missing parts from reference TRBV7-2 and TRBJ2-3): GAGVSQSPSNKVTEKGKDVELRCDPISGHTALYWYRQSLGQGLEFLIYFQGNSAPDKSGLPSDRFSAERTGGSVSTLTIQRTQQEDSAVYLCASSLSGGRIDTQYFGPGTRLTVL.

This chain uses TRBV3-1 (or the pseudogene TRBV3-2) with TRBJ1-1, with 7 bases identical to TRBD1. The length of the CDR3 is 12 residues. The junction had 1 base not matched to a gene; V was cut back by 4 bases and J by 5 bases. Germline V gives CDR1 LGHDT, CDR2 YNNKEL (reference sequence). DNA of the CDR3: TGTGCCAGCAGCCCACAGGGGACTGAAGCTTTCTTT. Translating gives CASSPQGTEAFF.

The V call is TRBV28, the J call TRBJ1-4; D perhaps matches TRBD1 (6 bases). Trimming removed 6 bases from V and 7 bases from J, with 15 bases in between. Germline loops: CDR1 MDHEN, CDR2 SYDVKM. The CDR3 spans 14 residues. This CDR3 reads CASSSPRTVEKLFF. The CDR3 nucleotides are TGTGCCAGCAGCTCCCCCAGGACAGTTGAAAAACTGTTTTTT.

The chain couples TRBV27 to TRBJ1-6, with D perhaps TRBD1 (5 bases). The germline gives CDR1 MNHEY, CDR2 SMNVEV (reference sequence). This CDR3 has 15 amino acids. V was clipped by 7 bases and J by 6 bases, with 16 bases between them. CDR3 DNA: TGTGCCAGCATTCTCACCGGGACGTCTAATTCACCCCTCCACTTT. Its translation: CASILTGTSNSPLHF.

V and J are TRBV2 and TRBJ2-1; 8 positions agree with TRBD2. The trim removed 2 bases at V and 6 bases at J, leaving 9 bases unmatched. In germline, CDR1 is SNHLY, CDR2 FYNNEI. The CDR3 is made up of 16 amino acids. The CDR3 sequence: CASSELGLAGSNEQFF. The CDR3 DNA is TGTGCCAGCAGTGAACTTGGTCTAGCGGGTTCCAATGAGCAGTTCTTC. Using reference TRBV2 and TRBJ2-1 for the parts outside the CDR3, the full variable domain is EPEVTQTPSHQVTQMGQEVILRCVPISNHLYFYWYRQILGQKVEFLVSFYNNEISEKSEIFDDQFSVERPDGSNFTLKIRSTKLEDSAMYFCASSELGLAGSNEQFFGPGTRLTVL.

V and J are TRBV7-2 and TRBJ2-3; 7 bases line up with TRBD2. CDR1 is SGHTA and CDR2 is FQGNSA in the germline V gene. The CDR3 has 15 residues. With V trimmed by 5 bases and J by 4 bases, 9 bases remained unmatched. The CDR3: CASSLGGSGSDTQYF. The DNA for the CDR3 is TGTGCCAGCAGCCTGGGGGGGAGTGGGTCAGATACGCAGTATTTT.

CDR3 residues: CASSLAVGRGNEKLFF. CDR3 nucleotide sequence: TGCGCCAGCAGCTTGGCCGTCGGCAGGGGCAATGAAAAACTGTTTTTT. The chain is built from TRBV5-1 and TRBJ1-4; a possible D gene is TRBD1 (6 bases). Trimming took 0 bases from V and 5 from J, leaving 14 bases between them. CDR1 SGHRS and CDR2 YFSETQ come from the germline V gene. This CDR3 comprises 16 residues.

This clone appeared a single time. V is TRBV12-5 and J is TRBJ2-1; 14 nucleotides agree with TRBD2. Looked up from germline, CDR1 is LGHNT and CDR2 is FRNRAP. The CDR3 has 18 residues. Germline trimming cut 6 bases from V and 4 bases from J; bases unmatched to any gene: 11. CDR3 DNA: TGTGCTAGTGGGACTAGCGGGAGGGGGAATTATGGTTACAATGAGCAGTTCTTC. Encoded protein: CASGTSGRGNYGYNEQFF. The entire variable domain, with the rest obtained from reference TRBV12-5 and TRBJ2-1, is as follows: DARVTQTPRHKVTEMGQEVTMRCQPILGHNTVFWYRQTMMQGLELLAYFRNRAPLDDSGMPKDRFSAEMPDATLATLKIQPSEPRDSAVYFCASGTSGRGNYGYNEQFFGPGTRLTVL.

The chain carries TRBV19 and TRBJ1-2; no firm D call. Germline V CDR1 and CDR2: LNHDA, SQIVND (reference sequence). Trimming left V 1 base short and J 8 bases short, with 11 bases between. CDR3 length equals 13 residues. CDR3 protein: CASSIVRAEGYTF. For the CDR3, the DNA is TGTGCCAGTAGTATAGTAAGGGCGGAAGGCTACACCTTC.

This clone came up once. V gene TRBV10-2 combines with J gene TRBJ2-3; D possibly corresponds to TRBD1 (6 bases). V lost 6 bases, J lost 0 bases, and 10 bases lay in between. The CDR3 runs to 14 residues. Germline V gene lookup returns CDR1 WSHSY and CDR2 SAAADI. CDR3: CASRTGTSTDTQYF. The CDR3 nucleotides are TGCGCCAGCAGGACAGGCACTAGCACAGATACGCAGTATTTT.

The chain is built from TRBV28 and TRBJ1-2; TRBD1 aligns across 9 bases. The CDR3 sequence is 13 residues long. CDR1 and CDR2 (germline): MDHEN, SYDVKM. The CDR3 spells CASIQGADYGYTF. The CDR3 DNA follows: TGTGCTAGTATACAGGGGGCGGACTATGGCTACACCTTC.